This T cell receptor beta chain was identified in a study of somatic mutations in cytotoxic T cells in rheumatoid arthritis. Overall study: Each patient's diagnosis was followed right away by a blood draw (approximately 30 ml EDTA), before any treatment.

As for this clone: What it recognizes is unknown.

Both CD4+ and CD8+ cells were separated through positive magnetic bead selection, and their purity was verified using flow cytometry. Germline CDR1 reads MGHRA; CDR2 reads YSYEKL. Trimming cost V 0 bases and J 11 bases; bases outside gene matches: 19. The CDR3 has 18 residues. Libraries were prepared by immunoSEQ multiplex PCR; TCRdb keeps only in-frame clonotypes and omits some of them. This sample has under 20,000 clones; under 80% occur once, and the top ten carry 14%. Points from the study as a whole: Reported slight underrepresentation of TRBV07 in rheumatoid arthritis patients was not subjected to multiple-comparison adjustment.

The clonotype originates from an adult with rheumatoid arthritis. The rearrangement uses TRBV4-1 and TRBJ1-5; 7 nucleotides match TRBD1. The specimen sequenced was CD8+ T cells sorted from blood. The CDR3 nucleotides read TGCGCCAGCAGCCAAGAGGAGGGGGCGGTGGCCCGCGGTTGGGCCCAGCATTTT. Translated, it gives CASSQEEGAVARGWAQHF.